This note documents a single TCR beta chain sequence. What it binds is unknown. The assay was immunoSEQ multiplex PCR, and TCRdb's table has in-frame clones only and misses some. The sample lists some 2,400,000 clones; 95% were seen once. Germline CDR1 and CDR2: PRHDT and FYEKMQ (reference sequence). The CDR3 covers 15 residues. V lost 7 bases and J lost 0, with 12 bases in between. Splitting of CD4+ cells produced CD45RA+ naive and CD45RA-negative memory subsets. This sample was taken from a study of shared clonotypes between healthy human individuals. As for the study in general: Researchers assigned three CD4 naive, three CD4 memory, two CD8 naive and one CD8 memory plate to each donor.

Whole-study results and caveats: With several donors compared, 4% to 5.5% of naive CD4 clonotypes were shared. Compared with clonotypes that all four donors shared, non-shared clonotypes had lower generation probabilities.

The sequence was obtained from a man aged 18 to 35 in good health. Sequenced material: naive CD4+ T cells sorted from blood. Subset in this sample: CD45RA+ positively selected. This chain uses TRBV13 with TRBJ1-4; D possibly corresponds to TRBD1 (6 bases). As DNA, the CDR3 is TGTGCCAGCAAAACAGGGTCGGCAACTAATGAAAAACTGTTTTTT. Protein product: CASKTGSATNEKLFF.